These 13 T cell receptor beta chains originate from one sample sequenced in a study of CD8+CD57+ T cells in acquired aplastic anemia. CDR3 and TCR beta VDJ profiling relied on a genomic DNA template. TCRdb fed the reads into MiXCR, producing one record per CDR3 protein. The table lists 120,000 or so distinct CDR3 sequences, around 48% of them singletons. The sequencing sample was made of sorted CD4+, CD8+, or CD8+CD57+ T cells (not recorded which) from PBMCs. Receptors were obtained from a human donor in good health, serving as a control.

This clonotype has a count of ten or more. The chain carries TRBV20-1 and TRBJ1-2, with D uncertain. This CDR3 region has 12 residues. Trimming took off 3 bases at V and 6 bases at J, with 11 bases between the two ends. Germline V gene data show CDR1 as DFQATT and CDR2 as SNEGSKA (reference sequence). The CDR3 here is CSASVGMDGYTF. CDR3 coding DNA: TGCAGTGCTAGTGTCGGGATGGATGGCTACACCTTC.

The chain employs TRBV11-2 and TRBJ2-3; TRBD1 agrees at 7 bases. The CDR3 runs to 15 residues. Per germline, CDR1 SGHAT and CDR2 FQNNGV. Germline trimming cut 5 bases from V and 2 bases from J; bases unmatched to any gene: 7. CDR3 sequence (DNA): TGTGCCAGCAGCCACTTCGGACAGGCCACAGATACGCAGTATTTT. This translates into CASSHFGQATDTQYF.

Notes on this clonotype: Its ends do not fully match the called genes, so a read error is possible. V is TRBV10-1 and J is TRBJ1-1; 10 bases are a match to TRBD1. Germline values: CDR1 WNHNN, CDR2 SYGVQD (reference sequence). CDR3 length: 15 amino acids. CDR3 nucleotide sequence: TGCGCCAGCAGCGATAGACAGGGGGCGATCACTGAAGCTTTATTT. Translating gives CASSDRQGAITEALF.

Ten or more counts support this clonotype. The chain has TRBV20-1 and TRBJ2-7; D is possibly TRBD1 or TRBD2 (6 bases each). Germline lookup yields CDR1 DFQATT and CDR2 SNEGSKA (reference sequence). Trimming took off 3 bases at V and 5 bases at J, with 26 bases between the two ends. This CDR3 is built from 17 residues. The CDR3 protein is CSASLLTGRGRVNEQYF. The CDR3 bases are TGCAGTGCTAGTCTTCTCACAGGACGGGGGCGAGTGAACGAGCAGTACTTC.

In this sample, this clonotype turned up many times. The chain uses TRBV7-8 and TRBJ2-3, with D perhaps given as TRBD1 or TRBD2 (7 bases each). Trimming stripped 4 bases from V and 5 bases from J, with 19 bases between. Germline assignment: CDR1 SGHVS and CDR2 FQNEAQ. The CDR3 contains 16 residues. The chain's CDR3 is CASSSSIRGDRDTQYF. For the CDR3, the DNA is TGTGCCAGCAGCTCTTCCATACGGGGGGACAGAGATACGCAGTATTTT.

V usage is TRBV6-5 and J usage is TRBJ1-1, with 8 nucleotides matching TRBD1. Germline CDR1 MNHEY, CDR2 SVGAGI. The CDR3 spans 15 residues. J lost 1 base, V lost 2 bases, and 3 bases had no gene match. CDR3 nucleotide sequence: TGTGCCAGCAGTTACCCCGGGACAGGGAACACTGAAGCTTTCTTT. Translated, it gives CASSYPGTGNTEAFF.

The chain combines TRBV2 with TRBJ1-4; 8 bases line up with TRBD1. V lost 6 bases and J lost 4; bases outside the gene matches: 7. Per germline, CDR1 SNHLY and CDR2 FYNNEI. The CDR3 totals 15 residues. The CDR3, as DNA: TGTGCCAGCAGAAGGACAGGGCCATTTAATGAAAAACTGTTTTTT. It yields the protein CASRRTGPFNEKLFF.

CDR3 loop: CARLDRGYGYTF. CDR3 DNA sequence: TGTGCCAGGTTGGACAGAGGCTATGGCTACACCTTC. This chain connects TRBV6-1 to TRBJ1-2, with D perhaps matching TRBD1 (6 bases). Germline V gene data show CDR1 as MNHNS and CDR2 as SASEGT. This CDR3 comprises 12 residues. V was cut by 9 bases and J by 4 bases, with 12 bases left in between.

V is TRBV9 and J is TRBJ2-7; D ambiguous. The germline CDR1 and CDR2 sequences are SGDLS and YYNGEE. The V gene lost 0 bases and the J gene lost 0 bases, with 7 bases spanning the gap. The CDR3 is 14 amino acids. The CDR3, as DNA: TGTGCCAGCAGCGTAGCGCCAGACTCCTACGAGCAGTACTTC. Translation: CASSVAPDSYEQYF.

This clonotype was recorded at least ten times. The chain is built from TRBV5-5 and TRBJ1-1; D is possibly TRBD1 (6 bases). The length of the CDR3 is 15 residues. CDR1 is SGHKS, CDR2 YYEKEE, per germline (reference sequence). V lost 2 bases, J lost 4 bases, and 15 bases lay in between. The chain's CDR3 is CASSFLTGLGTEAFF. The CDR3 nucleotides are TGTGCCAGCAGCTTTCTCACAGGGCTCGGCACTGAAGCTTTCTTT.

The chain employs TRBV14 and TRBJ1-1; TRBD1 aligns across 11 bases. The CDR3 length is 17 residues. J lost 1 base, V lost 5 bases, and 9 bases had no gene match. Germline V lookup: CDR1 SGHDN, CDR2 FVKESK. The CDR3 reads CASSSGGQGARNTEAFF. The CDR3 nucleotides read TGTGCCAGCAGCTCCGGCGGACAGGGGGCGCGGAACACTGAAGCTTTCTTT. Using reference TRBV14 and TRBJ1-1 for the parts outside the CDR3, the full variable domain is EAGVTQFPSHSVIEKGQTVTLRCDPISGHDNLYWYRRVMGKEIKFLLHFVKESKQDESGMPNNRFLAERTGGTYSTLKVQPAELEDSGVYFCASSSGGQGARNTEAFFGQGTRLTVV.

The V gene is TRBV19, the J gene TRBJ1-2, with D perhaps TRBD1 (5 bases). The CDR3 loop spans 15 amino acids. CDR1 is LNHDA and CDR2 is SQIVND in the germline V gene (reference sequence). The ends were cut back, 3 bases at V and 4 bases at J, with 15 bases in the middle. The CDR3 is CASSMGLKASYGYTF. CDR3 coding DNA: TGTGCCAGTAGTATGGGACTCAAAGCTAGCTATGGCTACACCTTC. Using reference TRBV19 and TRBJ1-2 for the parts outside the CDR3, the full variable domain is DGGITQSPKYLFRKEGQNVTLSCEQNLNHDAMYWYRQDPGQGLRLIYYSQIVNDFQKGDIAEGYSVSREKKESFPLTVTSAQKNPTAFYLCASSMGLKASYGYTFGSGTRLTVV.

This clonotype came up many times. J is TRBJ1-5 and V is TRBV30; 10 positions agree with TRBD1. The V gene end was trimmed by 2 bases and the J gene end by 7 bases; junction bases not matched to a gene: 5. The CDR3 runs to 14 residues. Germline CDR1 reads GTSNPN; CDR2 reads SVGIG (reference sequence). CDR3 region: CAWSLGTGDQPQHF. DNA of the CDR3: TGTGCCTGGAGTCTCGGGACAGGGGACCAGCCCCAGCATTTT.